Sequencing of this T cell receptor beta chain was carried out in a study of T cells after posttransplantation cyclophosphamide. The CDR3 is 15 amino acids. The V and J ends lost 4 bases and 1 base respectively, with 13 bases between them. CDR1 is SGHTA and CDR2 is FQGTGA in the germline V gene. Broader study findings: Later post-transplant blood repertoires were often dominated by donor CD8+ memory clones.

In regard to this clone: What it binds is unknown.

The naive gate required viable CD3+CD4+ or CD3+CD8+ cells with CCR7+CD45RA+CD45RO-CD95-CD27+CD28+ phenotype. Method: immunoSEQ multiplex PCR; TCRdb's copy keeps in-frame clones and lacks some. The table includes around 20,000 clones, less than 99% detected once. The origin of this receptor is a man in his forties in good health, CMV-negative, and a related stem cell transplant donor. The chain carries TRBV7-3 and TRBJ1-2; D gene ambiguous. The sequenced material came from naive CD4+ T cells sorted from PBMCs. CDR3 residues: CASSYPSGDNYGYTF. CDR3 DNA sequence: TGTGCCAGCAGCTACCCCTCGGGTGATAACTATGGCTACACCTTC.